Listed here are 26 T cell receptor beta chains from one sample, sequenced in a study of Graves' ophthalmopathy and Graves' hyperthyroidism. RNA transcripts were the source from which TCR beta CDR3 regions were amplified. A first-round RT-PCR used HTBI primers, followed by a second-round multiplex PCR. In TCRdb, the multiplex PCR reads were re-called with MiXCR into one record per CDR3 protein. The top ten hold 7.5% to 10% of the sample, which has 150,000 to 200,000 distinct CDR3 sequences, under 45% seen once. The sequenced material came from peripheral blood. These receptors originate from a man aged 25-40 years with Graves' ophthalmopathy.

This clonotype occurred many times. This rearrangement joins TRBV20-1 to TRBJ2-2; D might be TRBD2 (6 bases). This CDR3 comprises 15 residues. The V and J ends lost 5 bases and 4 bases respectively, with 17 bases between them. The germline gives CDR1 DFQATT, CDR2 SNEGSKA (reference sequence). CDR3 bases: TGCAGTGCTTTACTAGCCGGGAGAGGCACCGGGGAGCTGTTTTTT. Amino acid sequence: CSALLAGRGTGELFF.

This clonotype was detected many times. In DNA form, the CDR3 reads TGCAGTGCTGCTACAGGGGGCCAGCGGCGTCAGCCCCAGCATTTT. Amino acids: CSAATGGQRRQPQHF. The chain couples TRBV20-1 to TRBJ1-5; the match to TRBD1 covers 9 bases. Trimming at V came to 5 bases and at J to 6 bases, leaving 11 bases not matched to a gene. Germline CDR1 and CDR2: DFQATT and SNEGSKA (reference sequence). CDR3 size: 15 residues.

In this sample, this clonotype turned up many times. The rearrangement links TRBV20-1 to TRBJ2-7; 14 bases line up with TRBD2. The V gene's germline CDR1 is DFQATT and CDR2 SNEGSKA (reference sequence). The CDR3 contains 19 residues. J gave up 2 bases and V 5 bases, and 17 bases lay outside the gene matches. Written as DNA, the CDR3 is TGCAGTGCTCGGGGGGATCCGGGACTAGCGGGAGTTTGGCCCTACGAGCAGTACTTC. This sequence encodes CSARGDPGLAGVWPYEQYF.

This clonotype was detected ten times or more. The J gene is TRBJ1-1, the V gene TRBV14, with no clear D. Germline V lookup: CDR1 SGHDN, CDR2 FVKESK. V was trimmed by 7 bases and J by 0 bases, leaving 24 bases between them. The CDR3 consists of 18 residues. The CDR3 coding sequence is TGTGCCAGCACCAGAGTCGGAGGCAGAGACTCCATGAACACTGAAGCTTTCTTT. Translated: CASTRVGGRDSMNTEAFF.

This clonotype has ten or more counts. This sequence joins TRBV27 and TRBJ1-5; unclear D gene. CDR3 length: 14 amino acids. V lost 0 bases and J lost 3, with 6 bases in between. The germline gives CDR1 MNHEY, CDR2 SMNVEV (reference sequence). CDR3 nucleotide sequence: TGTGCCAGCAGTTTATCGACATCCAATCAGCCCCAGCATTTT. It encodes CASSLSTSNQPQHF.

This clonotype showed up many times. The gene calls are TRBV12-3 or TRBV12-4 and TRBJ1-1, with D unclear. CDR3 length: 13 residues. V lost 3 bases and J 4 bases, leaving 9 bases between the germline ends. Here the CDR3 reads CASSFSTFTEAFF. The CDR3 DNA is TGTGCCAGCAGTTTCTCCACCTTCACTGAAGCTTTCTTT.

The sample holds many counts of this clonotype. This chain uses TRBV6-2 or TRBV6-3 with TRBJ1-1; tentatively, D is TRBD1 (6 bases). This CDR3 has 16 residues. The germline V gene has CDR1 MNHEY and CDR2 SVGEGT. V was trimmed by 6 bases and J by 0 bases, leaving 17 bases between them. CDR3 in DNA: TGTGCCAGCAGACCAGGGGCGCTCCGGGTGAACACTGAAGCTTTCTTT. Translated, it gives CASRPGALRVNTEAFF.

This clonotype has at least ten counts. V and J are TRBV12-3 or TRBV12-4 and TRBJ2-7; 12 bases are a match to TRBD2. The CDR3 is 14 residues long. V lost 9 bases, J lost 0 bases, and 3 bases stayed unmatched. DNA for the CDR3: TGTGCCAGGGGGGGACTAGCGGGCTCCTACGAGCAGTACTTC. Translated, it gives CARGGLAGSYEQYF.

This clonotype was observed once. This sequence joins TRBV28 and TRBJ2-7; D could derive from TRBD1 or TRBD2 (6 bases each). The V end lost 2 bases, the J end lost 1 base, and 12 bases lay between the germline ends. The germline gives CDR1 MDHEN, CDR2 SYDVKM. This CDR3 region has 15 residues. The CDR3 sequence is CASSLRGARSYEQYF. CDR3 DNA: TGTGCCAGCAGTTTAAGGGGGGCACGGTCCTACGAGCAGTACTTC.

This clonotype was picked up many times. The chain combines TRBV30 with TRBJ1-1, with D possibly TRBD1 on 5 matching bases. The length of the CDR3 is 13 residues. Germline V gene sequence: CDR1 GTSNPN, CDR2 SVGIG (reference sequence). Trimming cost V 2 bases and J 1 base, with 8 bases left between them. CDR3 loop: CAWSSTGNTEAFF. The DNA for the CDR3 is TGTGCCTGGAGTTCCACAGGGAACACTGAAGCTTTCTTT.

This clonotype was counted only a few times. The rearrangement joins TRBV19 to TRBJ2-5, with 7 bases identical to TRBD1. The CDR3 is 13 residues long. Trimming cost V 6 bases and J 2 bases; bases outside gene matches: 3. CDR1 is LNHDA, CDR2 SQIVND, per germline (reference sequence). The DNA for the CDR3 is TGTGCCAGTAGAGGCAGGGGGCAAGAGACCCAGTACTTC. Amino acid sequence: CASRGRGQETQYF.

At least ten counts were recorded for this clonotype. The CDR3 loop is CASRPYRASYEQYF. The CDR3 DNA sequence: TGTGCCAGCAGGCCCTACAGGGCGTCCTACGAGCAGTACTTC. The rearrangement links TRBV12-3 or TRBV12-4 to TRBJ2-7, with D possibly being TRBD1 (6 bases). Trimming took off 6 bases at V and 1 base at J, with 13 bases between the two ends. CDR3 size: 14 residues.

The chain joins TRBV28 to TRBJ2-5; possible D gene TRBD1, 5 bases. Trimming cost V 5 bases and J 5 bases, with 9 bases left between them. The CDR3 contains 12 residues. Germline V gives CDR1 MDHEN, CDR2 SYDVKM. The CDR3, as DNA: TGTGCCAGCAGTCCAGGGTGGGAGACCCAGTACTTC. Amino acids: CASSPGWETQYF.

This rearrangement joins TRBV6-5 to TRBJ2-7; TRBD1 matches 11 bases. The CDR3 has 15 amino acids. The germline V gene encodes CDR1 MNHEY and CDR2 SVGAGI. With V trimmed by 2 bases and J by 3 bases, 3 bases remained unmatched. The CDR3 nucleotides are TGTGCCAGCAGTTACAAGGGGACAGGGGGCTACGAGCAGTACTTC. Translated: CASSYKGTGGYEQYF.

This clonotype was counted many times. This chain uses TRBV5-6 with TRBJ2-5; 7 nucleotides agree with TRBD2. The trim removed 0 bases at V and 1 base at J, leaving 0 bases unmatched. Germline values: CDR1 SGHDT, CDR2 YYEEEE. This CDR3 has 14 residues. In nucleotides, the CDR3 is TGTGCCAGCAGCTTGGGGACTAGCCAAGAGACCCAGTACTTC. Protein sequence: CASSLGTSQETQYF.

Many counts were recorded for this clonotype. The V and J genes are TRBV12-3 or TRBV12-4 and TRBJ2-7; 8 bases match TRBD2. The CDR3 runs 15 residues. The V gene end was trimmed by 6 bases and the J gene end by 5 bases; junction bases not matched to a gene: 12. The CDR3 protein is CASSPSGAGANEQYF. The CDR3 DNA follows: TGTGCCAGCAGCCCCTCCGGAGCGGGAGCTAACGAGCAGTACTTC.

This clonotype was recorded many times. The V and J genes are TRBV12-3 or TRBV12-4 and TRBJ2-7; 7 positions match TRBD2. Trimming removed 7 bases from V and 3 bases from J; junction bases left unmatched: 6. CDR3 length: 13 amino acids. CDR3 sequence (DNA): TGTGCCAGCACTAATGGGGGGGGCTACGAGCAGTACTTC. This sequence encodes CASTNGGGYEQYF.

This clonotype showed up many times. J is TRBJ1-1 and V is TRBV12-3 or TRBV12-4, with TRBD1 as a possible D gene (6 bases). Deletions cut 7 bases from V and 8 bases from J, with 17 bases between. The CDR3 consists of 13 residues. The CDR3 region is CASTLGQTGEAFF. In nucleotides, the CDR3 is TGTGCCAGCACCCTAGGACAGACGGGGGAAGCTTTCTTT.

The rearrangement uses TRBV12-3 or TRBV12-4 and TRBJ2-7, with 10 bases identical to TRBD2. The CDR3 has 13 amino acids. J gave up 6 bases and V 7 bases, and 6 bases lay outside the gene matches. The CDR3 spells CASTIGLAAEQYF. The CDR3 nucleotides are TGTGCCAGCACCATAGGACTAGCGGCCGAGCAGTACTTC.

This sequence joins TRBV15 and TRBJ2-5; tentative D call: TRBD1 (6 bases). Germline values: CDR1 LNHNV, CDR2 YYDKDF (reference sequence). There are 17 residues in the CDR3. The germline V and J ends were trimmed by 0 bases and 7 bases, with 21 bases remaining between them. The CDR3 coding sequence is TGTGCCACCAGCAGAGATGGGTTGGGGGCGACAAGGGGGACCCAGTACTTC. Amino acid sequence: CATSRDGLGATRGTQYF.

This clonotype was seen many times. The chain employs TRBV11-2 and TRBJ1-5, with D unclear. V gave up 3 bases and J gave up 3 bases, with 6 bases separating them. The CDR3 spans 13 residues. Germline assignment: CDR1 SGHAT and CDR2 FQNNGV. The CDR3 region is CASSFGVNQPQHF. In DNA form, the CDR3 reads TGTGCCAGCAGCTTCGGGGTCAATCAGCCCCAGCATTTT.

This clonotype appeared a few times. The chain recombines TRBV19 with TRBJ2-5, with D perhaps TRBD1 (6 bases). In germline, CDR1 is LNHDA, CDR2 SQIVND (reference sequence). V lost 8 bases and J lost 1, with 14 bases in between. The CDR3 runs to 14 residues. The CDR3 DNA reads TGTGCCAGTTCTACAGGGTTCCGCCAAGAGACCCAGTACTTC. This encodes CASSTGFRQETQYF.

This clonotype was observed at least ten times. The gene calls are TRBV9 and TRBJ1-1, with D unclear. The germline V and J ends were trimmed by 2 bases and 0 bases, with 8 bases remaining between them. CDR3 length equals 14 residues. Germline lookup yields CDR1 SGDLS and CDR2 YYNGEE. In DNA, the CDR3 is TGTGCCAGCAGCGTCACACAGCTGAACACTGAAGCTTTCTTT. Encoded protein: CASSVTQLNTEAFF.

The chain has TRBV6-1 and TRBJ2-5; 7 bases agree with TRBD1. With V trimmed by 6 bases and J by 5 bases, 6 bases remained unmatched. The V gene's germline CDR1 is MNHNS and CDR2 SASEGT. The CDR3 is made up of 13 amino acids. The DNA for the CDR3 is TGTGCCAGCAGAACAGGGGTGGAGGAGACCCAGTACTTC. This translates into CASRTGVEETQYF.

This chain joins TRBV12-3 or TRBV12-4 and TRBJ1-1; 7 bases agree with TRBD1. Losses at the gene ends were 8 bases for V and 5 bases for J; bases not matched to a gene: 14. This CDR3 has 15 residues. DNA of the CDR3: TGTGCCAGCCAGTTGTCTGCAGGGGGGAGGACTGAAGCTTTCTTT. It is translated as CASQLSAGGRTEAFF.

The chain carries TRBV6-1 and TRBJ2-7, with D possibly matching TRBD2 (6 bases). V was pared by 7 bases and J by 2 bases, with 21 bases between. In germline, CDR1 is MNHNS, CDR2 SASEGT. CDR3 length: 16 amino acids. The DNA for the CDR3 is TGTGCCAGCACCCCATATGGAGGGGATCCCGCCTACGAGCAGTACTTC. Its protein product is CASTPYGGDPAYEQYF.